This is a list of T cell receptor beta chains from one sample in a study of blood T cell repertoires in COVID-19. Repertoires were generated with immunoSEQ multiplex PCR, while TCRdb's copy carries only in-frame clones and drops some. The table shows about 93,000 clones, with 80% to 90% occurring only once. Specimen: peripheral blood. Receptor source: a woman older than 75 with acute or convalescent COVID-19. Both conserved end residues are part of each CDR3. A D gene is named only where the DNA matches it firmly. Not every row has a clone size; where given, it reads once, few, many or a size class.

d_gene,abundance,v_gene,j_gene,CDR3aa,CDR3nt
-,-,TRBV5-1,TRBJ2-7,CASSLAGTHSYEQYF,TGCGCCAGCAGCTTGGCCGGGACACATTCCTACGAGCAGTACTTC
TRBD1,-,TRBV29-1,TRBJ1-2,CSVLQGAQGYTF,TGCAGCGTTTTACAGGGGGCGCAAGGCTACACCTTC
TRBD2,-,TRBV29-1,TRBJ2-3,CSAQRGVTTDTQYF,TGCAGCGCCCAGCGGGGGGTTACCACAGATACGCAGTATTTT
-,-,TRBV11-3,TRBJ1-6,CASSPRTGKHNSPLHF,TGTGCCAGCAGCCCCCGAACAGGGAAGCATAATTCACCCCTCCACTTT
-,once,TRBV7-3,TRBJ1-1,CASSLIGGENTEAFF,TGTGCCAGCAGCTTAATCGGCGGGGAGAACACTGAAGCTTTCTTT
TRBD2,once,TRBV19,TRBJ2-1,CASSIATSGGNEQFF,TGTGCCAGTAGTATAGCGACTAGCGGGGGCAATGAGCAGTTCTTC
-,-,TRBV4-1,TRBJ1-5,CASSPSGGDYSNQPQHF,TGCGCCAGCAGCCCAAGTGGAGGGGATTATAGCAATCAGCCCCAGCATTTT
TRBD2,once,TRBV5-1,TRBJ2-5,CASSLGTGGTLGTQYF,TGCGCCAGCAGCTTGGGAACGGGGGGGACCCTAGGGACCCAGTACTTC
TRBD1,-,TRBV15,TRBJ1-4,CATSRDRQGSEKLFF,TGTGCCACCAGCAGAGATCGACAGGGGAGTGAAAAACTGTTTTTT
-,-,TRBV5-1,TRBJ1-5,CASSLAGYRDQPQHF,TGCGCCAGCAGCTTGGCGGGGTACCGGGATCAGCCCCAGCATTTT
-,-,TRBV5-1,TRBJ2-7,CASSGGGGGTYEQYF,TGCGCCAGCAGCGGGGGAGGCGGGGGCACATACGAGCAGTACTTC